The entry that follows covers one T cell receptor beta chain sequence. Its antigen is currently not known. Within one base of it there is no much larger clone, and no base qualities were kept. The data originate from a study of cytomegalovirus exposure and HLA in healthy donors (dated 2017 in TCRdb). With regard to the full study: According to a later analysis, the approximately 120 validation repertoires were produced on the same platform as the 666 repertoires of the first cohort. The study aimed to test whether cataloging public T cell receptors could reveal signatures of past pathogen exposure. Along with the approximately 650-subject first cohort, a separate validation cohort of 120 different subjects was used. To predict cytomegalovirus infection status, the study combined high-throughput TCR immunosequencing, statistical association of individual TCRs with disease status, and machine learning. On the study overall, not on this receptor specifically: Three of the identified cytomegalovirus-associated TCR beta chains were confirmed in vitro to be specific for cytomegalovirus antigens. It was suggested by the authors that the approach could potentially be generalized to other disease states and immunological phenotypes. In the study, 150 to 200 TCR beta chains were listed as associated with cytomegalovirus. A later analysis found that TCRs clustered in the first cohort also tended to co-occur in the approximately 120 validation repertoires, with approximately 95% of cluster scores above 0. Across donors, most TCR sequences were observed very rarely, whereas some public TCRs were present in many individuals. In both the original and validation cohorts, the classifier was reported to diagnose cytomegalovirus status with high specificity and sensitivity. All 120 or so repertoires were used to score co-occurrence in the validation cohort in a later analysis, because that analysis had no HLA typing for the cohort.

Germline trimming: 3 bases from V, 8 bases from J; junction bases outside gene matches: 7. The CDR3 sequence holds 15 residues, the cysteine and phenylalanine included. Of all the DNA, just the CDR3 is kept, 45 bases in frame from base 1. CDR1 and CDR2 are read off the germline V gene as LGHNT and FRNRAP. Library creation used the immunoSEQ multiplex PCR assay. Processing in the source paper ran as follows. A statistical classification framework was built to diagnose cytomegalovirus status from the catalog of TCR beta chain sequences. TCRdb carries this immuneACCESS record with in-frame sequences only. Its versions omit some clonotypes, under half of them owing to an unresolved V gene in the studies checked, with the rest unexplained. For V, J and clone size, that table is used; D and trimming come from the DNA. For this sample there are 150,000 to 200,000 clones; approximately 86% appear just once. About 2.5% of the sample is in the top ten clones.

Separate from the approximately 730-subject first cohort, the validation cohort of some 130 subjects was the group to which the donors belonged. The sequenced sample consisted of PBMCs. The origin of this receptor is a young man in good health and CMV-seropositive. The V and J segments used are TRBV12-5 and TRBJ2-1; the junction holds 10 bases that match TRBD2. The nucleotide sequence reads TGTGCTAGTGGTTTCCCCGAGCGGGAGGGTTATGAGCAGTTCTTC. It specifies CASGFPEREGYEQFF.